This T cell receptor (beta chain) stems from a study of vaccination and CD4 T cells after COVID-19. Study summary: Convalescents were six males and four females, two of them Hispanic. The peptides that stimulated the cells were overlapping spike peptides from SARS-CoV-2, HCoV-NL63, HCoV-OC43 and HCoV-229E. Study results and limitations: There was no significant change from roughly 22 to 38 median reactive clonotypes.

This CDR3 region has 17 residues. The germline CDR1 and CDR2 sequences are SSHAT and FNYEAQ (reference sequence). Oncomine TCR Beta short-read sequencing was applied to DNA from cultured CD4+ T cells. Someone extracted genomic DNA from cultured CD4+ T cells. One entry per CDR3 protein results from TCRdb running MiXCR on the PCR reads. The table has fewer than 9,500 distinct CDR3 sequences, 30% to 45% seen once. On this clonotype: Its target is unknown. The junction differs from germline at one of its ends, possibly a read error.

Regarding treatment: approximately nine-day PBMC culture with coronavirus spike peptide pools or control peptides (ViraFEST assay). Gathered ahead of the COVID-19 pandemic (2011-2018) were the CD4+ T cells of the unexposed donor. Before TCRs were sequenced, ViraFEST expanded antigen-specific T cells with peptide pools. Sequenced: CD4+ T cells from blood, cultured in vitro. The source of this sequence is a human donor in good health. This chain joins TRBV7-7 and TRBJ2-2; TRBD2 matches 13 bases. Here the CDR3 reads CASSLLAGGPGTGELFF. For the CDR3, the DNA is TGTGCTAGCAGCCTACTAGCGGGAGGGCCGGGCACCGGGGAGCTGTTTTTT.